The clone carrying this TCR beta chain was detected ten times or more. Its cognate antigen is unknown. This entry belongs to a study of blood T cells in healthy people across ages. Whole-study findings and limits: Diversity of TCR beta correlated strongly with naive T cell percentage. Unknown CMV status may confound age-related changes in expanded clones.

Next came a second PCR, run for about 6 to 12 cycles, which used a sample-barcoded 5' primer along with a J-beta primer mix. Each CDR3 protein gets one entry after TCRdb re-called the 5' RACE reads with MiXCR. The sample lists about 1.8 million distinct CDR3 sequences, 49% occurring once. V lost 6 bases, J lost 2 bases, and 7 bases stayed unmatched. The CDR3 sequence is 15 residues long. The chain employs TRBV12-3 or TRBV12-4 and TRBJ1-2; TRBD1 aligns across 9 bases. Material: blood. The source of this sequence is a middle-aged woman in good health. Written as DNA, the CDR3 is TGTGCCAGCAGCCCGCGACAGGGGGGCAACTATGGCTACACCTTC. As protein: CASSPRQGGNYGYTF.